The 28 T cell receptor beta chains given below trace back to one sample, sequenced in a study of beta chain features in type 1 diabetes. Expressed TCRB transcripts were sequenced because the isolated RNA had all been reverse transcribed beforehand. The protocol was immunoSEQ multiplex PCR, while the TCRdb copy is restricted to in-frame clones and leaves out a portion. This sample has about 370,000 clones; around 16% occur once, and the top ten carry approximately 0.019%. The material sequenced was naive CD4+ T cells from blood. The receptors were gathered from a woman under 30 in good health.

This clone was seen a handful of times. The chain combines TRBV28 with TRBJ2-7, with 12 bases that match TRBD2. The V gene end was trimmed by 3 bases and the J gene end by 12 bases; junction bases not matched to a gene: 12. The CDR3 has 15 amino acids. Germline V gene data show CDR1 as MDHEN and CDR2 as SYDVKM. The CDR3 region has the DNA TGTGCCAGCAGTTTCCCCACCCAGACTAGCGGGAGAGCGTACTTC. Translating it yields CASSFPTQTSGRAYF. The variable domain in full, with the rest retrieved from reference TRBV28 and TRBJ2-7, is DVKVTQSSRYLVKRTGEKVFLECVQDMDHENMFWYRQDPGLGLRLIYFSYDVKMKEKGDIPEGYSVSREKKERFSLILESASTNQTSMYLCASSFPTQTSGRAYFGPGTRLTVT.

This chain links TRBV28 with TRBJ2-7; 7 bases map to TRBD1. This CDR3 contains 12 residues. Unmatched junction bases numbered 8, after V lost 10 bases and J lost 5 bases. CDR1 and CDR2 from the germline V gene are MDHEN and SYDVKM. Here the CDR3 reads CATRDRLNEQYF. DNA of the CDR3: TGTGCCACCCGGGACAGACTAAACGAGCAGTACTTC.

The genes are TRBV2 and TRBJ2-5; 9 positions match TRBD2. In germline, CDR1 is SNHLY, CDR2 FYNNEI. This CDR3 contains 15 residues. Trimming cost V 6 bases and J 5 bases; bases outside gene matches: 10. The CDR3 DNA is TGTGCCAGCAGCCGGGGACTAGCCGCGGGGGAGACCCAGTACTTC. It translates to CASSRGLAAGETQYF. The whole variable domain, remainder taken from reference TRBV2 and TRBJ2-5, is EPEVTQTPSHQVTQMGQEVILRCVPISNHLYFYWYRQILGQKVEFLVSFYNNEISEKSEIFDDQFSVERPDGSNFTLKIRSTKLEDSAMYFCASSRGLAAGETQYFGPGTRLLVL.

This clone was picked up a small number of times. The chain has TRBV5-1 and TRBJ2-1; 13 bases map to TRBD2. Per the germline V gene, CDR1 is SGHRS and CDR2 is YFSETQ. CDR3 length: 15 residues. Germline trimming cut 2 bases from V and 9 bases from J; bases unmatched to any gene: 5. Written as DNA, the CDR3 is TGCGCCAGCAGCTTAGGACTAGCGGGAGAAAGTGAGCAGTTCTTC. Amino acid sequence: CASSLGLAGESEQFF.

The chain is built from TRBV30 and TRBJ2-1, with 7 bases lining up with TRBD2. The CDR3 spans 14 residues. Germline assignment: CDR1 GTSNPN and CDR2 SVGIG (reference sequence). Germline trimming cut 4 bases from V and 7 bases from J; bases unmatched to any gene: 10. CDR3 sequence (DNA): TGTGCCTGGATTCTCCGGGGGAGGGCGAATGAGCAGTTCTTC. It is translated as CAWILRGRANEQFF.

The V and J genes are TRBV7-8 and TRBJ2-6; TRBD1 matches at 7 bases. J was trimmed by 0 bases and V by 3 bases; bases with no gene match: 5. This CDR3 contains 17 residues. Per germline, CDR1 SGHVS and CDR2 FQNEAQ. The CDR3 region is CASSLMRGHSGANVLTF. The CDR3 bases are TGTGCCAGCAGCTTGATGAGGGGGCACTCTGGGGCCAACGTCCTGACTTTC.

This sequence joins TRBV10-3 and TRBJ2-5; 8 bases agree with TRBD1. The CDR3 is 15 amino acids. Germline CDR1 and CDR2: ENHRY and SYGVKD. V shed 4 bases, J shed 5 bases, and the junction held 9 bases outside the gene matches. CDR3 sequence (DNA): TGTGCCATCAGTGCGGTTCTGACAGGGGACGAGACCCAGTACTTC. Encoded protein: CAISAVLTGDETQYF.

The CDR3: CSVAGTLEEKLFF. Written as DNA, the CDR3 is TGCAGCGTTGCTGGCACCCTGGAGGAAAAACTGTTTTTT. V gene TRBV29-1 combines with J gene TRBJ1-4; no clear D gene. The germline V gene encodes CDR1 SQVTM and CDR2 ANQGSEA. V was pared by 4 bases and J by 8 bases, with 14 bases between. The CDR3 runs 13 residues.

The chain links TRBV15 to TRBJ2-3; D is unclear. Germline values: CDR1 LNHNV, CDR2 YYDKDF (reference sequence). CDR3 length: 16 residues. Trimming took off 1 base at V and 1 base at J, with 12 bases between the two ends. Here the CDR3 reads CATSRGGSARTDTQYF. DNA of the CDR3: TGTGCCACCAGCAGAGGAGGCAGCGCCCGCACAGATACGCAGTATTTT. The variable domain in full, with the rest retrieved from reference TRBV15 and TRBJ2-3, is DAMVIQNPRYQVTQFGKPVTLSCSQTLNHNVMYWYQQKSSQAPKLLFHYYDKDFNNEADTPDNFQSRRPNTSFCFLDIRSPGLGDTAMYLCATSRGGSARTDTQYFGPGTRLTVL.

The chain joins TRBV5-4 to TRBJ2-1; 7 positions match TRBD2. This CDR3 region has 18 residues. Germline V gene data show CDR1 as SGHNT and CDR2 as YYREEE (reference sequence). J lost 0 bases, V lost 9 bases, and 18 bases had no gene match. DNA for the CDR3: TGTGCCATAGCTGCGGGAGATCGCTGGGTGAGCTCCTACAATGAGCAGTTCTTC. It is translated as CAIAAGDRWVSSYNEQFF. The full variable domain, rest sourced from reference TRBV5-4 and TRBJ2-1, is ETGVTQSPTHLIKTRGQQVTLRCSSQSGHNTVSWYQQALGQGPQFIFQYYREEENGRGNFPPRFSGLQFPNYSSELNVNALELDDSALYLCAIAAGDRWVSSYNEQFFGPGTRLTVL.

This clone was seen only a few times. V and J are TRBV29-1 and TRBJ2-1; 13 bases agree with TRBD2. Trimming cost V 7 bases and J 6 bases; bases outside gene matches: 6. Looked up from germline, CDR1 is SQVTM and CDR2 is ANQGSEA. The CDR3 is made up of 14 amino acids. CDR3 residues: CSAVGLAGINEQFF. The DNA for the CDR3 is TGCAGCGCTGTGGGACTAGCGGGAATCAATGAGCAGTTCTTC.

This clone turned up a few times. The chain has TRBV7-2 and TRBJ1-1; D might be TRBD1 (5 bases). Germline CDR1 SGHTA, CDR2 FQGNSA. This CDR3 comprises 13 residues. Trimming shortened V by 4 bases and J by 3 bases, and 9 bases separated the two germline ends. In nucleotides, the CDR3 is TGTGCCAGCAGCTCGGACACCGACACTGAAGCTTTCTTT. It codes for CASSSDTDTEAFF.

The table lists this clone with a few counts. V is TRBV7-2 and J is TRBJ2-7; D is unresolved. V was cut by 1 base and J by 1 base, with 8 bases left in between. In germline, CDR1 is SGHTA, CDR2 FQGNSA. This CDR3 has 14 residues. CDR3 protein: CASSLVGLSYEQYF. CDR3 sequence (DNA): TGTGCCAGCAGCTTAGTTGGTCTATCCTACGAGCAGTACTTC.

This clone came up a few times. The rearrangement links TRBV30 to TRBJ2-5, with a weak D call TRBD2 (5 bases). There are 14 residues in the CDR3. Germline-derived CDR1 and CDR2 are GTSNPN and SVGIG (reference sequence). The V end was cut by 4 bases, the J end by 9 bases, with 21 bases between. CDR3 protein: CAWNGGLQAVSQYF. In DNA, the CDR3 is TGTGCCTGGAACGGTGGACTGCAAGCTGTGTCCCAGTACTTC.

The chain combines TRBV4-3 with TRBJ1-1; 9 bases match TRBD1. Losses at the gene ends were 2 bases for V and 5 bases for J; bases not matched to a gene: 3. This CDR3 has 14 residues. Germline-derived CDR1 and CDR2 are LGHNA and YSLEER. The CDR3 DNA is TGCGCCAGCAGCCAACCGGGACAGGGAACTGAAGCTTTCTTT. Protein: CASSQPGQGTEAFF.

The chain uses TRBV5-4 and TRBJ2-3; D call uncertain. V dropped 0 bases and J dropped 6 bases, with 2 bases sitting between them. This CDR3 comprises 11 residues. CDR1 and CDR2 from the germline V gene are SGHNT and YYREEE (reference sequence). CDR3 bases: TGTGCCAGCAGCTTGGCTGATACGCAGTATTTT. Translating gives CASSLADTQYF.

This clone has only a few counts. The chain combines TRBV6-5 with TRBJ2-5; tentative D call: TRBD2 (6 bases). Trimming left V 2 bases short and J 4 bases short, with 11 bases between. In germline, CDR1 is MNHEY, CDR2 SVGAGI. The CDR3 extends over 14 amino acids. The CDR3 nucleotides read TGTGCCAGCAGTTACGAGCTAGCGAGAGAGACCCAGTACTTC. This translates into CASSYELARETQYF.

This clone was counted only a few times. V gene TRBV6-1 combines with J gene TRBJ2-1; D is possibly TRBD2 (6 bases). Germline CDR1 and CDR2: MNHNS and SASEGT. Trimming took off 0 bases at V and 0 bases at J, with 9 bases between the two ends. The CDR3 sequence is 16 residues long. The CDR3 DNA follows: TGTGCCAGCAGTGAAGCTCGGGGGAGCTCCTACAATGAGCAGTTCTTC. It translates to CASSEARGSSYNEQFF.

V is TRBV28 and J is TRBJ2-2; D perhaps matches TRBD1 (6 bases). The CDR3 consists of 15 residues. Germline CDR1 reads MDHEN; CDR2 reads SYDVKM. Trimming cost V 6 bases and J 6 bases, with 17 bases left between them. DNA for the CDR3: TGTGCCAGCAGCACCGGACAGTCCTGGGCCGGGGAGCTGTTTTTT. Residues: CASSTGQSWAGELFF.

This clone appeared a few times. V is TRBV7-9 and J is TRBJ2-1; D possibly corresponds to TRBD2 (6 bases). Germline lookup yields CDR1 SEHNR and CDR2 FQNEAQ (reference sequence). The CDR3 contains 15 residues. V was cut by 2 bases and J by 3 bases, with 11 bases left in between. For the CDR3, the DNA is TGTGCCAGCAGCTTAAGACTAGACCTCTACAATGAGCAGTTCTTC. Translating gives CASSLRLDLYNEQFF.

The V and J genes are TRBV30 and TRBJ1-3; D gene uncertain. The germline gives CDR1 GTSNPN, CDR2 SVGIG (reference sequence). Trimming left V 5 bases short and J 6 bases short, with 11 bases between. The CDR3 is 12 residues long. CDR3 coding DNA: TGTGCCTGGCTATTAATGGTAAACACCATATATTTT. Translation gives CAWLLMVNTIYF.

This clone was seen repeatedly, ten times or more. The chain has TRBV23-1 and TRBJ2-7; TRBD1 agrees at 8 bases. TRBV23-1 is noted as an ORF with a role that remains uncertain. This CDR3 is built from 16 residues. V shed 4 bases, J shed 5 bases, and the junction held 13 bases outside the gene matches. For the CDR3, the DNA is TGCGCCAGCAGTCGAAACTCAGGGGGCTCACGGGACGAGCAGTACTTC. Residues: CASSRNSGGSRDEQYF.

In DNA form, the CDR3 reads TGCGCCAGCAGCCAAGATCGGCGCAGGGAAGGAGAGACCCAGTACTTC. It is translated as CASSQDRRREGETQYF. The chain links TRBV4-3 to TRBJ2-5; tentative D call: TRBD1 (5 bases). Germline V gene sequence: CDR1 LGHNA, CDR2 YSLEER. The length of the CDR3 is 16 residues. With 0 bases removed from V and 4 bases from J, the gap between germline ends came to 15 bases.

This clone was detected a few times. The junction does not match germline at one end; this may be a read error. The CDR3 region is CASSFSGGGETQYF. In nucleotides, the CDR3 is TGTGCTAGCAGCTTCTCAGGAGGAGGAGAGACCCAGTACTTC. The J gene is TRBJ2-5, the V gene TRBV7-7; tentative D call: TRBD2 (5 bases). This CDR3 region has 14 residues. The germline V gene encodes CDR1 SSHAT and CDR2 FNYEAQ (reference sequence). The variable domain in full, with the rest retrieved from reference TRBV7-7 and TRBJ2-5, is GAGVSQSPRYKVTKRGQDVTLRCDPISSHATLYWYQQALGQGPEFLTYFNYEAQPDKSGLPSDRFSAERPEGSISTLTIQRTEQRDSAMYRCASSFSGGGETQYFGPGTRLLVL.

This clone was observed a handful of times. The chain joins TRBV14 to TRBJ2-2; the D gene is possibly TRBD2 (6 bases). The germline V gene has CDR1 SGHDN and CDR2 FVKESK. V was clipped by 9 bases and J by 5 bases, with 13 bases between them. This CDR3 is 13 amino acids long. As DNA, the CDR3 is TGTGCCAGTTCGGGAGAAGGTACCGGGGAGCTGTTTTTT. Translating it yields CASSGEGTGELFF.

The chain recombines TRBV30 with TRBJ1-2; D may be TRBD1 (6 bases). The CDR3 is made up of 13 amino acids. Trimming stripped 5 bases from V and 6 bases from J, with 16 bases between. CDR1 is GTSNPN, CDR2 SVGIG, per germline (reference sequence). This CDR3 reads CAWESGGANGYTF. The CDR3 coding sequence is TGTGCCTGGGAGTCGGGGGGCGCGAATGGCTACACCTTC.

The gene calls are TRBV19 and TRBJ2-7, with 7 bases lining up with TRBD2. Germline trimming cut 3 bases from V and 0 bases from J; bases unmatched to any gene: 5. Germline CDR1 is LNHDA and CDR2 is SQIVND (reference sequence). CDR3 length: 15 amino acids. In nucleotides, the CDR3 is TGTGCCAGTAGTATTCCGGGGGGACGCTCCTACGAGCAGTACTTC. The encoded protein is CASSIPGGRSYEQYF. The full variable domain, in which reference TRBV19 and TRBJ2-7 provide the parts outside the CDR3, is DGGITQSPKYLFRKEGQNVTLSCEQNLNHDAMYWYRQDPGQGLRLIYYSQIVNDFQKGDIAEGYSVSREKKESFPLTVTSAQKNPTAFYLCASSIPGGRSYEQYFGPGTRLTVT.

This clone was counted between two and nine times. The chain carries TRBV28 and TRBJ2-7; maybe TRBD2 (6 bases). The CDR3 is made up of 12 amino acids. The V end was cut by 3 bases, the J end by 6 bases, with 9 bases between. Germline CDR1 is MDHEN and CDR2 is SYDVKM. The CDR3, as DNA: TGTGCCAGCAGTTTCCTCGGGGGCGAGCAGTACTTC. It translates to CASSFLGGEQYF.